This is a list of T cell receptor beta chains from one sample in a study of patients and donors after allogeneic stem cell transplantation. TCRdb ran MiXCR on the RT-PCR reads and lists one entry per CDR3 protein. The sample records hundreds of thousands of distinct CDR3 sequences, approximately 16% being singletons. The specimen was blood, either unsorted or a sorted T cell fraction (not recorded which). The receptors derive from a human donor who was either an allogeneic HSCT recipient or a stem cell or donor lymphocyte infusion donor (not recorded which). It is not recorded whose cells these are; they may come from a transplant donor. CDR3s include the opening cysteine and the closing phenylalanine or tryptophan. A D gene is named only where the DNA matches it firmly. The size of a clone is reported for some rows only, either as once, few or many, or as a class for expanded clones.

J: TRBJ2-5; size: NA; D: NA; V: TRBV20-1; CDR3: CSAAHETQYF
J: TRBJ1-2; size: NA; D: NA; V: TRBV20-1; CDR3: CSARSEGGGGYGYTF
J: TRBJ2-7; size: NA; D: TRBD1; V: TRBV7-9; CDR3: CASSPSRGQGSEQYF
J: TRBJ1-1; size: few; D: NA; V: TRBV2; CDR3: CASNPLGQGRTEAFF
J: TRBJ2-1; size: NA; D: TRBD2; V: TRBV5-5; CDR3: CASSFRRLAGEEQFF
J: TRBJ2-1; size: few; D: TRBD1; V: TRBV24-1; CDR3: CATRSGQGYNEQFF
J: TRBJ2-7; size: few; D: TRBD2; V: TRBV9; CDR3: CASSAGLADSYEQYF
J: TRBJ1-2; size: NA; D: NA; V: TRBV29-1; CDR3: CSVGDTKNYGYTF
J: TRBJ2-7; size: medium-sized; D: TRBD1; V: TRBV5-1; CDR3: CASSLSFGQGGEQYF
J: TRBJ2-7; size: NA; D: NA; V: TRBV5-1; CDR3: CASSRSAVGYEQYF
J: TRBJ2-7; size: few; D: TRBD2; V: TRBV7-8; CDR3: CASRSSGSQSSYEQYF
J: TRBJ2-7; size: few; D: TRBD1; V: TRBV18; CDR3: CASSTRDRVHEQYF
J: TRBJ2-2; size: few; D: NA; V: TRBV7-6; CDR3: CASSLSSSGRELFF
J: TRBJ2-1; size: few; D: NA; V: TRBV18; CDR3: CASSPTRGNEQFF
J: TRBJ2-5; size: NA; D: TRBD2; V: TRBV2; CDR3: CASSAVRLAGYETQYF
J: TRBJ2-5; size: NA; D: NA; V: TRBV15; CDR3: CATSTRAGQIETQYF
J: TRBJ2-1; size: few; D: TRBD1; V: TRBV27; CDR3: CASSSYDRVDEQFF
J: TRBJ2-3; size: NA; D: TRBD2; V: TRBV29-1; CDR3: CSVEGTSGDTDTQYF
J: TRBJ1-1; size: NA; D: NA; V: TRBV3-1; CDR3: CASSQYWGRGPRNTEAFF
J: TRBJ2-5; size: NA; D: NA; V: TRBV30; CDR3: CAWSVRRGETQYF
J: TRBJ2-7; size: few; D: NA; V: TRBV20-1; CDR3: CSARDSEGEQYF
J: TRBJ2-7; size: NA; D: TRBD1; V: TRBV27; CDR3: CASSLPTGEEQYF
J: TRBJ1-1; size: few; D: NA; V: TRBV7-6; CDR3: CASSLGRFRQKDTEAFF
J: TRBJ2-5; size: NA; D: NA; V: TRBV7-3; CDR3: CASSLRGSGRETQYF
J: TRBJ1-5; size: many; D: NA; V: TRBV12-3/TRBV12-4; CDR3: CASSLGERGVPHQPQHF
J: TRBJ2-1; size: NA; D: NA; V: TRBV20-1; CDR3: CSARTPDTLYNEQFF
J: TRBJ1-3; size: many; D: NA; V: TRBV2; CDR3: CASKGQISGNTIYF
J: TRBJ2-1; size: NA; D: NA; V: TRBV13; CDR3: CASSLEGGFKDEQFF
J: TRBJ1-1; size: NA; D: NA; V: TRBV20-1; CDR3: CSALIGGRITEAFF